Each of the 10 T cell receptor beta chains below was sequenced from the same sample in a study of early T cells in non-severe SARS-CoV-2 infection. One entry per CDR3 protein results from TCRdb running MiXCR on the 5' RACE reads. The sample lists around 57,000 distinct CDR3 sequences; about 6.2% were seen once. The source material was whole blood. The receptors derive from an adult who was a healthcare worker with PCR-confirmed SARS-CoV-2 infection or an uninfected control (not recorded which).

The CDR3 spells CASSEGQGAEKLFF. The CDR3 DNA is TGTGCCAGCAGTGAAGGACAGGGGGCTGAAAAACTGTTTTTT. The chain links TRBV6-1 to TRBJ1-4; 10 bases map to TRBD1. The CDR3 consists of 14 residues. The V gene end was trimmed by 1 base and the J gene end by 7 bases; junction bases not matched to a gene: 0. The V gene's germline CDR1 is MNHNS and CDR2 SASEGT.

This clonotype was counted at least ten times. The V and J genes are TRBV6-2 or TRBV6-3 and TRBJ1-6; weak D call: TRBD1 (5 bases). CDR3 length: 14 residues. Germline lookup yields CDR1 MNHEY and CDR2 SVGEGT. V shed 5 bases and J shed 8 bases, with 13 bases lying between them. The CDR3 loop reads CASSHEGTHSPLHF. The CDR3 DNA reads TGTGCCAGCAGTCACGAGGGGACCCATTCACCCCTCCACTTT.

This chain links TRBV29-1 with TRBJ2-7, with D maybe TRBD2 (5 bases). Between the trimmed V and J ends, which lost 7 bases and 2 bases, there was a span of 12 bases. The germline CDR1 and CDR2 sequences are SQVTM and ANQGSEA. The CDR3 is 12 amino acids. The CDR3 is CSAAGIAYEQYF. The CDR3 DNA reads as TGCAGCGCCGCCGGGATTGCCTACGAGCAGTACTTC.

This clonotype was seen repeatedly, ten times or more. The J gene is TRBJ2-2, the V gene TRBV11-2; TRBD1 matches at 8 bases. Germline CDR1 SGHAT, CDR2 FQNNGV. This CDR3 has 17 residues. V lost 1 base, J lost 4 bases, and 8 bases stayed unmatched. The CDR3: CASSLGPGTGSTGELFF. CDR3 bases: TGTGCCAGCAGCTTAGGTCCCGGGACAGGCAGCACCGGGGAGCTGTTTTTT.

This clonotype occurred many times. The V and J genes are TRBV3-1 and TRBJ1-4; TRBD1 is a possible D gene (6 bases). Germline V CDR1 and CDR2: LGHDT, YNNKEL (reference sequence). V dropped 1 base and J dropped 17 bases, with 14 bases sitting between them. The CDR3 extends over 12 amino acids. Here the CDR3 reads CASSQAHGTSFF. DNA of the CDR3: TGTGCCAGCAGCCAAGCCCACGGGACATCCTTTTTT.

This clonotype was seen more than once but under ten times. The chain recombines TRBV15 with TRBJ2-1, with TRBD1 matching over 8 bases. The ends lost 4 bases at V and 3 bases at J; junction bases unmatched: 8. The CDR3 is 16 amino acids. Germline values: CDR1 LNHNV, CDR2 YYDKDF (reference sequence). CDR3: CATSTQTGADYNEQFF. CDR3 sequence (DNA): TGTGCCACCAGCACCCAGACAGGGGCCGACTACAATGAGCAGTTCTTC.

This clonotype appeared many times. The J gene is TRBJ2-3, the V gene TRBV5-1, with 11 bases matching TRBD2. This CDR3 is built from 16 residues. Germline assignment: CDR1 SGHRS and CDR2 YFSETQ. Trimming took 4 bases from V and 2 from J; bases not matched to a gene: 6. CDR3 nucleotides: TGCGCCAGCAGCCGACTAGCGGGGTCAAACACAGATACGCAGTATTTT. Translation: CASSRLAGSNTDTQYF.

V is TRBV6-5 and J is TRBJ1-1, with TRBD1 matching over 8 bases. The CDR3 spans 12 residues. The germline CDR1 and CDR2 sequences are MNHEY and SVGAGI. V was pared by 5 bases and J by 11 bases, with 7 bases of the junction left unmatched. The CDR3 reads CASSGRQGRAFF. For the CDR3, the DNA is TGTGCCAGCAGTGGCCGACAGGGGAGGGCTTTCTTT.

V is TRBV6-2 or TRBV6-3 and J is TRBJ2-3; D is uncertain. Trimming took off 8 bases at V and 1 base at J, with 7 bases between the two ends. This CDR3 region has 12 residues. CDR1 is MNHEY and CDR2 is SVGEGT in the germline V gene. The CDR3 DNA sequence: TGTGCCAGCGAGACGGGCACAGATACGCAGTATTTT. Protein: CASETGTDTQYF.

This clonotype showed up many times. This chain joins TRBV5-4 and TRBJ2-1; D is unresolved. Germline-derived CDR1 and CDR2 are SGHNT and YYREEE (reference sequence). This CDR3 region has 12 residues. The V end lost 1 base, the J end lost 8 bases, and 7 bases lay between the germline ends. The CDR3 sequence: CASSLNQHEQFF. In DNA, the CDR3 is TGTGCCAGCAGCTTGAACCAGCATGAGCAGTTCTTC.